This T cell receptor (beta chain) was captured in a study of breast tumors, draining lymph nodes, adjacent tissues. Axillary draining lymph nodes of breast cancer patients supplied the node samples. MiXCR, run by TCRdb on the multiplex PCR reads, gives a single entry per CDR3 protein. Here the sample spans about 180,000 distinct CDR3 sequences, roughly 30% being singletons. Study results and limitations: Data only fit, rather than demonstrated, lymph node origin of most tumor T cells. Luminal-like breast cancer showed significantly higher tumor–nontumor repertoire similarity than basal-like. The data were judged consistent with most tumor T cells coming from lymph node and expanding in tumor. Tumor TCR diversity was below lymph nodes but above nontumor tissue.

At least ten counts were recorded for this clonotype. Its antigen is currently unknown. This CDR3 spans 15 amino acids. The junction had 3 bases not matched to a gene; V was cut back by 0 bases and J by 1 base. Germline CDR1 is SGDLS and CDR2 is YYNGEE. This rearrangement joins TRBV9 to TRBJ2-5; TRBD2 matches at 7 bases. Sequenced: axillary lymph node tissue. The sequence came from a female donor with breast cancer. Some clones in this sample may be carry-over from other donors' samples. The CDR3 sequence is CASSVGGGSQETQYF. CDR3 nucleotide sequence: TGTGCCAGCAGCGTAGGGGGGGGTTCCCAAGAGACCCAGTACTTC.